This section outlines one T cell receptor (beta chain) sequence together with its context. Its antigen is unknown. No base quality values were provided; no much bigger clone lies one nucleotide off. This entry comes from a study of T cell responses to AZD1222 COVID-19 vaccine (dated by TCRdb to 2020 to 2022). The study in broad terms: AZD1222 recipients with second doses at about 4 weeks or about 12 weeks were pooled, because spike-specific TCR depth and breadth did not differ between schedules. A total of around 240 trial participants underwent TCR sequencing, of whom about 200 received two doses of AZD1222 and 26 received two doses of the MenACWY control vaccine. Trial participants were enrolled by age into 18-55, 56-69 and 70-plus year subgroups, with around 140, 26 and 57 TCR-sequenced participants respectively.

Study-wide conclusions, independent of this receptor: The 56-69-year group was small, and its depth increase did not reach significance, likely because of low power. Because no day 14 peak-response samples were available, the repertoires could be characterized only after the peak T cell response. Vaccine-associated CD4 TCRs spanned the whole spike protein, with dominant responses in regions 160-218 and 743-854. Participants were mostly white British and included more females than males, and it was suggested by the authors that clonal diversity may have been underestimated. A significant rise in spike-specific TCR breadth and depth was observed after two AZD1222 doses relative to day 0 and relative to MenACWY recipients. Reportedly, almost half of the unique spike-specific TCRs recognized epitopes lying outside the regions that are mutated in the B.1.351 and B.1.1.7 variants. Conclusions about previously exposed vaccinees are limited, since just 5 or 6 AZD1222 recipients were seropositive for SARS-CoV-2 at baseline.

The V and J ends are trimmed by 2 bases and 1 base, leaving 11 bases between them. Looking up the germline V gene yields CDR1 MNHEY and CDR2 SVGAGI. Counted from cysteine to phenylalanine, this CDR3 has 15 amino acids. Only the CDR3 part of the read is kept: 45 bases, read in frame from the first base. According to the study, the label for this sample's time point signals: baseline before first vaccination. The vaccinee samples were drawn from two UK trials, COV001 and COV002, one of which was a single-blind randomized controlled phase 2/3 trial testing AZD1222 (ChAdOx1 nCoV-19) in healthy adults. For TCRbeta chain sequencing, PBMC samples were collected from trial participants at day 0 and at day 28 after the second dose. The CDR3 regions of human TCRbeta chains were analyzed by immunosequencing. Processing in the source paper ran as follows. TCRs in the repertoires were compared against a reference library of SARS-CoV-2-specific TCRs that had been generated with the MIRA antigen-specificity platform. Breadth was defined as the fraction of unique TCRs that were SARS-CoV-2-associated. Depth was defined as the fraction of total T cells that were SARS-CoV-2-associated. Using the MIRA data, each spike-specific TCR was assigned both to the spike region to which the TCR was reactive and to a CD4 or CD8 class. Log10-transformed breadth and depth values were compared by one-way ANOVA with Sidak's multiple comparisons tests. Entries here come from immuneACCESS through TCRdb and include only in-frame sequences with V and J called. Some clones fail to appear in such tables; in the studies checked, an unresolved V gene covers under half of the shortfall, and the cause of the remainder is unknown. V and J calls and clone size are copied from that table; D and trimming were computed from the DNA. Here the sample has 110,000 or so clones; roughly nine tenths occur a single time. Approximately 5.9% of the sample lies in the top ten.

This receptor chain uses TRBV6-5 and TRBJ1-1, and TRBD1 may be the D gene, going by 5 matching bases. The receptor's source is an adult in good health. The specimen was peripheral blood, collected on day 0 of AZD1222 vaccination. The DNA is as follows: TGTGCCAGCAGTTACATCAGGACACGGAACACTGAAGCTTTCTTT. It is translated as CASSYIRTRNTEAFF.